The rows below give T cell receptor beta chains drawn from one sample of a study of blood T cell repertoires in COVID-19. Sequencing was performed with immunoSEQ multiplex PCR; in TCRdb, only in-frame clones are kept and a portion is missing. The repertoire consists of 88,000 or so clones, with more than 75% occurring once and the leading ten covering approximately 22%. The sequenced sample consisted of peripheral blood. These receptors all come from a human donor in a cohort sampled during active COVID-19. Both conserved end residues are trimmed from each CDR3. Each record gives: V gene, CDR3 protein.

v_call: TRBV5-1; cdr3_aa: ASSLEGPQETQY
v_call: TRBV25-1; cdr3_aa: ASSEYELVYREQF
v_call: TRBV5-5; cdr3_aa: ASSSGGTMDSPLH
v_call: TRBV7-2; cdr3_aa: ASSLAGDQPQH
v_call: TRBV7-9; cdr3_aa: ASSRDSMTYEQY
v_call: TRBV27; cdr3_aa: ASSPWDNSYEQY
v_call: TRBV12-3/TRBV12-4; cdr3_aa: ASRTGFASPLH
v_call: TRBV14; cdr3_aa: ASSQVVSADTQY
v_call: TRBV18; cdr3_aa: ASSRDRGSNYLSGANVLT
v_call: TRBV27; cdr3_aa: ASKPLGGGGGGELF
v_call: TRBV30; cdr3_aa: AWSTPRHSGNTIY
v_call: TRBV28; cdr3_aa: ASSDVWGDRGIAINGYT
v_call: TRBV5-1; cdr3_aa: ASSLAPGDQETQY
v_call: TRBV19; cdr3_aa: ASKPYNSRDSQGYT
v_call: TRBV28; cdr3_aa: ATGGRDYEQY
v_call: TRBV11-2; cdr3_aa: ASSLDPARGNEQF
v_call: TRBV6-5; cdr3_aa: ATGEFNQPQH
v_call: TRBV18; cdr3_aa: ASSPRRTDEQY
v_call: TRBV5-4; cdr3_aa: ASSSGHQETQY
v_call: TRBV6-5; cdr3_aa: ASTLGLAGDEQY
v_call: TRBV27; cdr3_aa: ASSLAGGKNIQY
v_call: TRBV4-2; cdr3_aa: ASSPGTSGSEASYEQY
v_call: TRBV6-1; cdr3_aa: ASSELQGAVYGYT
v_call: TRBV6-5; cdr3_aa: ASSYGGTNEKLF
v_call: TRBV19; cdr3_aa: ASSIYGGPPGNEQF
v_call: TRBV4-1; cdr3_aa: ASSQDGQGAREAF
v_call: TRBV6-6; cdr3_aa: ASSPSGLTSREQY
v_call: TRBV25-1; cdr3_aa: ASSETPGLAGADTQY
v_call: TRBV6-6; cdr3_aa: ASTGFDQETQY
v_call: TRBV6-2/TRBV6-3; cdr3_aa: ASSYWRGRDVKDTQY
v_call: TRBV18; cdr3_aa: ASSPPSGANVLT
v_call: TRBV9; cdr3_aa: ASSAPDRGPEKLF
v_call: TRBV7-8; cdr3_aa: ASSPSGRYNEQF
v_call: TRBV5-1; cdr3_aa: ASSPRGQLSTDTQY
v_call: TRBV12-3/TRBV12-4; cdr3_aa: ASSWGGQGEQY
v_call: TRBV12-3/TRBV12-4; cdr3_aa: ASSLEPFYEQF
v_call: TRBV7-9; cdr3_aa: ASSLLGLAGSYNEQF
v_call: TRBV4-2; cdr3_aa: ASSQGQGAGGTREKLF
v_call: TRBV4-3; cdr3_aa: ASSQEGVGRASTDTQY
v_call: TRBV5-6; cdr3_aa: ASSLSGWSSYNEQF
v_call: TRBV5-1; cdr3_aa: ASTSGQDQETQY